The entry that follows covers one T cell receptor (beta chain) sequence. The antigen remains undetermined. Method: immunoSEQ multiplex PCR; TCRdb's copy keeps in-frame clones and lacks some. In the table there are 80,000 or so clones, around 76% of which are singletons. People whose metastatic non-small-cell lung cancer was chemo-refractory got focal radiation along with CTLA-4 blockade by ipilimumab. Germline lookup yields CDR1 SEHNR and CDR2 FQNEAQ (reference sequence). This CDR3 is built from 17 residues. V shed 1 base and J shed 8 bases, with 21 bases lying between them. This specimen comes from a study of radiotherapy plus CTLA-4 blockade in lung cancer. The overall study: Under 20% of patients responded objectively, and roughly 30% achieved disease control.

Study-level points and caveats: Dynamics of early blood T cell clones, together with interferon-beta, were reportedly the best predictors of response. Radiotherapy was combined with ipilimumab, and tumor-derived TCR clones then expanded in blood.

Sequencing used peripheral blood, obtained from a patient treated with radiotherapy plus ipilimumab. The sequence came from a human donor with non-small cell lung cancer whose response to radiotherapy plus ipilimumab could not be evaluated. Some clones in this sample may be carry-over from other donors' samples. The chain links TRBV7-9 to TRBJ2-1, with D tentatively TRBD2 (6 bases). The CDR3 reads CASSLGATGGVGDEQFF. CDR3 coding DNA: TGTGCCAGCAGCTTAGGTGCGACTGGCGGGGTGGGCGATGAGCAGTTCTTC.